These T cell receptor beta chains were read from a single sample in a study of blood T cells in healthy people across ages. In TCRdb, the 5' RACE reads were re-called with MiXCR into one record per CDR3 protein. This sample has 700,000 to 950,000 distinct CDR3 sequences, with about 42% found just once. The specimen sequenced was blood. The receptor source for this set is a woman between 55 and 75 years old in good health. Each CDR3 is given with its conserved first and last residue. The D gene is left open where the match is weak. Clone size is stated in some rows and not others, as once, few, many or a class when expanded.

J gene	V gene	D gene	clone size	CDR3 DNA	CDR3 protein
TRBJ2-4	TRBV6-5	TRBD2	.	TGTGCCAGCAGTCAACTAGCGGGAGACGGGGAGCAGTACTTC	CASSQLAGDGEQYF
TRBJ2-3	TRBV28	TRBD1	few	TGTGCCAGCAGTTTACCCCCGAGGACAGGGCTCACGCAGTATTTT	CASSLPPRTGLTQYF
TRBJ2-1	TRBV28	.	few	TGTGCCAGCGGAATAGCGAGAAGGACGTACAATGAGCAGTTCTTC	CASGIARRTYNEQFF
TRBJ1-5	TRBV5-1	TRBD1	.	TGCGCCAGCAGCTTGGAGGGACAGTTTAATCAGCCCCAGCATTTT	CASSLEGQFNQPQHF
TRBJ1-1	TRBV11-2	TRBD1	.	TGTGCCAGCAGCAGGGGACAGGGAATTGAAGAAGCTTTCTTT	CASSRGQGIEEAFF
TRBJ2-6	TRBV3-1	TRBD2	.	TGTGCCAGCAGCCCGACTAGCGGGGGGTCTGGGGCCAACGTCCTGACTTTC	CASSPTSGGSGANVLTF
TRBJ1-2	TRBV18	.	.	TGTGCCAGCTCACCAGGGACACTTACTGATGGCTACACCTTC	CASSPGTLTDGYTF
TRBJ2-3	TRBV27	.	few	TGTGCCAGCAGTTTACGGGGGTATACTAGCACAGATACGCAGTATTTT	CASSLRGYTSTDTQYF
TRBJ1-5	TRBV29-1	.	few	TGCAGCGTTGGATCTGGGAACAATCAGCCCCAGCATTTT	CSVGSGNNQPQHF
TRBJ2-1	TRBV7-9	TRBD1	few	TGTGCCAGCGACGCCGGGACAGCATACAATGAGCAGTTCTTC	CASDAGTAYNEQFF
TRBJ2-4	TRBV20-1	.	once	TGCAGTGCTAGAGAGAGGTCGGGAGACCCCCAATTAGCCAAAAACATTCAGTACTTC	CSARERSGDPQLAKNIQYF
TRBJ1-2	TRBV2	.	.	TGTGCCAGCAGTGATCAGGTGGGGAAGTATGGCTACACCTTC	CASSDQVGKYGYTF
TRBJ2-7	TRBV29-1	TRBD2	few	TGCAGCGTTTCCGGGACTAGTCCCTCCTACGAGCAGTACTTC	CSVSGTSPSYEQYF
TRBJ1-4	TRBV7-2	.	.	TGTGCCGGCAGCTTAGGGATGGGCCGGAATGAAAAACTGTTTTTT	CAGSLGMGRNEKLFF
TRBJ2-3	TRBV19	TRBD2	.	TGTGCCAGTAGTATAGGGGCTAGCGGGGGACCTACAGATACGCAGTATTTT	CASSIGASGGPTDTQYF
TRBJ1-6	TRBV7-9	TRBD1	.	TGTGCCAGCAGCTTAAGTCCCTTTGGAGTACAGGGGGCTAATTCACCCCTCCACTTT	CASSLSPFGVQGANSPLHF
TRBJ2-1	TRBV25-1	.	.	TGTGCCAGCAGTGAAGACGGTGCCCTCCCCACTTGGAATGAGCAGTTCTTC	CASSEDGALPTWNEQFF
TRBJ1-1	TRBV3-1	TRBD1	.	TGTGCCAGCAGCCAAGATCTGACAGGGGGTCACACTGAAGCTTTCTTT	CASSQDLTGGHTEAFF
TRBJ2-1	TRBV6-1	TRBD2	.	TGTGCCAGCAGATCGACTAGCGGGGGGACTTACTCCTACAATGAGCAGTTCTTC	CASRSTSGGTYSYNEQFF
TRBJ2-1	TRBV5-1	TRBD2	.	TGCGCCAGCGTCGGACTAGCGGGGGGCCAGGGTGAGCAGTTCTTC	CASVGLAGGQGEQFF
TRBJ2-1	TRBV27	TRBD2	.	TGTGCCAGCAGTTTAGCTAGCGGGCACAACAGGCCCTACGAGCAGTTCTTC	CASSLASGHNRPYEQFF
TRBJ2-3	TRBV5-1	.	.	TGCGCCAGCAGCTTCGGGGATAGCACAGATACGCAGTATTTT	CASSFGDSTDTQYF
TRBJ2-3	TRBV3-1	TRBD2	.	TGTTCCAGCAGACCCTCAAGGGCGCAGCGGGGGGCTACCCCAAGCACAGATACGCAGTATTTT	CSSRPSRAQRGATPSTDTQYF
TRBJ2-3	TRBV10-3	.	.	TGTGCCATCAGTGTTGGGCGGGCTAGCACAGATACGCAGTATTTT	CAISVGRASTDTQYF
TRBJ2-3	TRBV7-9	.	.	TGTGCCAGCAGCCTACGGAGGGAGAGCACAGATACGCAGTATTTT	CASSLRRESTDTQYF
TRBJ2-4	TRBV20-1	.	.	TGCAGTGCTAGTCCCGGAGGGAAAAACATTCAGTACTTC	CSASPGGKNIQYF
TRBJ2-3	TRBV11-3	.	few	TGTGCCAGCAGCCTGCGGGACAGATCGAGAGAAGGGCCAGATACGCAGTATTTT	CASSLRDRSREGPDTQYF
TRBJ2-4	TRBV6-2/TRBV6-3	.	many	TGTGCCAGCGTGCCCTGGCAGGGGAACATTCAGTACTTC	CASVPWQGNIQYF
TRBJ2-1	TRBV29-1	TRBD2	many	TGCAGCGGGGGGACTAGCGGCCCTGAGCAGTTCTTC	CSGGTSGPEQFF
TRBJ2-7	TRBV2	.	.	TGTGCCAGCAAGGTAGGGGAGGCGGGTGAGCAGTACTTC	CASKVGEAGEQYF
TRBJ1-1	TRBV7-3	TRBD1	few	TGTGCCAGCAGCTTAACGTGGCAGGGGGAGACTGAAGCTTTCTTT	CASSLTWQGETEAFF
TRBJ1-2	TRBV7-2	.	many	TGTGCCAGCAGTATAGTGTTTGGGGGGCCGAATGGCTACACCTTC	CASSIVFGGPNGYTF
TRBJ2-2	TRBV6-1	.	.	TGTGCCAGCAGTGGTGAGGGCACCGGGGAGCTGTTTTTT	CASSGEGTGELFF